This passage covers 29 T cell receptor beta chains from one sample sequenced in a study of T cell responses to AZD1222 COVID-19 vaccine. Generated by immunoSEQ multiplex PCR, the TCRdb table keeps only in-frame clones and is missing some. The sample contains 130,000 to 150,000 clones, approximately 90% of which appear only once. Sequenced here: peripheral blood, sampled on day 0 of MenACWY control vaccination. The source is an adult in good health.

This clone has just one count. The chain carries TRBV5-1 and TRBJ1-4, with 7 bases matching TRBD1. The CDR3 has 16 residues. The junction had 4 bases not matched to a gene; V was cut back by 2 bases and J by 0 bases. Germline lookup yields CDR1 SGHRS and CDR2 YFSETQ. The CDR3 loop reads CASSFGTESTNEKLFF. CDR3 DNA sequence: TGCGCCAGCAGCTTTGGGACAGAATCAACTAATGAAAAACTGTTTTTT.

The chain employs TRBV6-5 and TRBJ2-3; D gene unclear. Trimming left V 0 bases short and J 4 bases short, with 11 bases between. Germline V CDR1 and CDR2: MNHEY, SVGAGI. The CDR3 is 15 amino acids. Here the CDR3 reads CASSYSTLGADTQYF. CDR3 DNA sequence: TGTGCCAGCAGTTACTCGACCCTAGGTGCAGATACGCAGTATTTT.

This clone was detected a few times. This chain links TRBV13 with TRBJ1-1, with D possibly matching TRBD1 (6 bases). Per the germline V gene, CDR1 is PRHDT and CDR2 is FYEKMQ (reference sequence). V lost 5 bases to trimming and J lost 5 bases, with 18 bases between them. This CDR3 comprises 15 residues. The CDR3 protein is CASSPLARGGTEAFF. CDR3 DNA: TGTGCCAGCAGCCCCTTAGCCAGGGGAGGAACTGAAGCTTTCTTT.

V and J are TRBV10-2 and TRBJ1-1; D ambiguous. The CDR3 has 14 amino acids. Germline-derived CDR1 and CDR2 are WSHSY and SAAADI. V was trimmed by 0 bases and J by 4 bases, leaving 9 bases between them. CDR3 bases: TGCGCCAGCAGTGAGTCTCGTTGGAGCACTGAAGCTTTCTTT. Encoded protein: CASSESRWSTEAFF.

The CDR3 loop reads CASSLGTEYSPLHF. The CDR3 DNA is TGCGCCAGCAGCTTGGGGACTGAATATTCACCCCTCCACTTT. The chain recombines TRBV5-1 with TRBJ1-6; D is ambiguous. Germline values: CDR1 SGHRS, CDR2 YFSETQ. The CDR3 extends over 14 amino acids. The ends were cut back, 0 bases at V and 8 bases at J, with 9 bases in the middle.

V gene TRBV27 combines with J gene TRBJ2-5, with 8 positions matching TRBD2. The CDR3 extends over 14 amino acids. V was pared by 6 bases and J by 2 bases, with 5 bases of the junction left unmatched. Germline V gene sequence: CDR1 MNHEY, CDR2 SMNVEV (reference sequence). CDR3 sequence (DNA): TGTGCCAGCAGCGAGACTAGCGAACAAGAGACCCAGTACTTC. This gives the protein CASSETSEQETQYF.

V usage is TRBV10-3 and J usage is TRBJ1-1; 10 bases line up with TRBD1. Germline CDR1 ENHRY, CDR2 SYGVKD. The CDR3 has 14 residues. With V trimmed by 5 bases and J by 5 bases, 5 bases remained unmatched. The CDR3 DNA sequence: TGTGCCATCAGTCCGACAGGGGGCGGGACTGAAGCTTTCTTT. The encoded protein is CAISPTGGGTEAFF.

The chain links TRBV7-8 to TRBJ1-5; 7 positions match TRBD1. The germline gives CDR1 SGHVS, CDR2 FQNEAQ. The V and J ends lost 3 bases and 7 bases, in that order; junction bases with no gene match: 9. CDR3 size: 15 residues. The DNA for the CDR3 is TGTGCCAGCAGCTTTCTGACAGGGCGGGGACAGCCCCAGCATTTT. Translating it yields CASSFLTGRGQPQHF. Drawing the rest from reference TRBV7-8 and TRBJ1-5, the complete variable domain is GAGVSQSPRYKVAKRGQDVALRCDPISGHVSLFWYQQALGQGPEFLTYFQNEAQLDKSGLPSDRFFAERPEGSVSTLKIQRTQQEDSAVYLCASSFLTGRGQPQHFGDGTRLSIL.

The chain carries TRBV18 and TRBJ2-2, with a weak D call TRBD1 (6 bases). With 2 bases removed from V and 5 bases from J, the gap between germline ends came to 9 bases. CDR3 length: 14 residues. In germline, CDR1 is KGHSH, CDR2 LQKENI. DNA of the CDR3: TGTGCCAGCTCACCAATCCAGGGGACCGGGGAGCTGTTTTTT. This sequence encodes CASSPIQGTGELFF.

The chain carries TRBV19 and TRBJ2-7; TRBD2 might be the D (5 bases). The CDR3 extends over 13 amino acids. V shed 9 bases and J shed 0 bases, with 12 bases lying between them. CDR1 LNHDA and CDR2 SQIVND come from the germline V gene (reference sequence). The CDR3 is CASSGLSSYEQYF. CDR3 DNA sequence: TGTGCCAGCTCGGGATTAAGCTCCTACGAGCAGTACTTC.

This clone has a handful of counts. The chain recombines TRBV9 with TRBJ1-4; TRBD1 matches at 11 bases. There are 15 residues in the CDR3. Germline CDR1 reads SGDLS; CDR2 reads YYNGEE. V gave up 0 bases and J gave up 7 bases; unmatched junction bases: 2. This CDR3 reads CASSVGGQGGEKLFF. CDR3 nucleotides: TGTGCCAGCAGCGTAGGGGGACAGGGGGGTGAAAAACTGTTTTTT.

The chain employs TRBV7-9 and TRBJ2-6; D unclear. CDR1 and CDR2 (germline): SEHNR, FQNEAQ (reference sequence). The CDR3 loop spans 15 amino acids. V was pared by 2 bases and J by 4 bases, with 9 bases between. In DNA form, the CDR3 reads TGTGCCAGCAGCTTATCTAGGGTAGGGGCCAACGTCCTGACTTTC. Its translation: CASSLSRVGANVLTF.

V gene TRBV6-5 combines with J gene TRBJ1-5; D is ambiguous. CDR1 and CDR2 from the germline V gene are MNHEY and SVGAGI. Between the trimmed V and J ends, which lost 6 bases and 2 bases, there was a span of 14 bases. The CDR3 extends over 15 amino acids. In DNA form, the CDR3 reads TGTGCCAGCAGCCAAGACTTTGGGGGCAATCAGCCCCAGCATTTT. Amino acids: CASSQDFGGNQPQHF.

The CDR3 is CASSLGQSHTGELFF. The CDR3 DNA sequence: TGTGCCAGCAGCTTAGGACAGAGCCACACCGGGGAGCTGTTTTTT. The chain couples TRBV7-3 to TRBJ2-2; D perhaps matches TRBD1 (6 bases). V lost 2 bases, J lost 3 bases, and 10 bases lay in between. CDR1 is SGHTA and CDR2 is FQGTGA in the germline V gene. CDR3 length: 15 amino acids.

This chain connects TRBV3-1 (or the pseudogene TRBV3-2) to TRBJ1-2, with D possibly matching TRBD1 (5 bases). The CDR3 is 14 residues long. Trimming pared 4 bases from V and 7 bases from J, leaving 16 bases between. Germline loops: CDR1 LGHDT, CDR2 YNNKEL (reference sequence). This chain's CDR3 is CASSPQGSVGGYTF. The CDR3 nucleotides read TGTGCCAGCAGCCCGCAGGGTTCGGTGGGTGGCTACACCTTC.

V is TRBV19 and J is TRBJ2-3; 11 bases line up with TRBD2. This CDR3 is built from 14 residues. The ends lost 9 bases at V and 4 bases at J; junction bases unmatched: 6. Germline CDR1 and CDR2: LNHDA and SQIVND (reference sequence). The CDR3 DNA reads TGTGCCAGCGAACTAGCGGGAGTGCCAGATACGCAGTATTTT. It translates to CASELAGVPDTQYF.

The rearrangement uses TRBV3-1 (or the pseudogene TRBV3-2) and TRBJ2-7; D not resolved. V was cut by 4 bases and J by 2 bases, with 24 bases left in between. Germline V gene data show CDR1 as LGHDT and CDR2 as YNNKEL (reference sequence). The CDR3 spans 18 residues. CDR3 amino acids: CASSRRYVRAINPYEQYF. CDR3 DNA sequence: TGTGCCAGCAGCCGGCGCTACGTAAGGGCAATTAATCCCTACGAGCAGTACTTC.

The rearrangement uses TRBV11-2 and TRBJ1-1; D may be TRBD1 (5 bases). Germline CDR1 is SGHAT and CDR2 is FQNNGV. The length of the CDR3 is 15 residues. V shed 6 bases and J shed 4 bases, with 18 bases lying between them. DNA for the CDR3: TGTGCCAGCAGTCGTACATGGCAGGGAGGCACTGAAGCTTTCTTT. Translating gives CASSRTWQGGTEAFF.

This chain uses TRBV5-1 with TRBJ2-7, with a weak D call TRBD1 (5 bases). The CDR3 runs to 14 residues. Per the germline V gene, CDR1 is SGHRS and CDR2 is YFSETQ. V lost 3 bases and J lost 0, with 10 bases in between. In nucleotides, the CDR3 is TGCGCCAGCAGCTCAGCGACAGCCTCCTACGAGCAGTACTTC. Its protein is CASSSATASYEQYF. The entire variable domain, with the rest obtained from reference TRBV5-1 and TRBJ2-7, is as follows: KAGVTQTPRYLIKTRGQQVTLSCSPISGHRSVSWYQQTPGQGLQFLFEYFSETQRNKGNFPGRFSGRQFSNSRSEMNVSTLELGDSALYLCASSSATASYEQYFGPGTRLTVT.

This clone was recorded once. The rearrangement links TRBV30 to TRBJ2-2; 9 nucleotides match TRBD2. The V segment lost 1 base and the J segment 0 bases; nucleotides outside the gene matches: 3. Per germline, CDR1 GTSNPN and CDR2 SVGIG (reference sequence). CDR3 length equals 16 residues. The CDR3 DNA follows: TGTGCCTGGAGTGGACTAGCGGCATCGAACACCGGGGAGCTGTTTTTT. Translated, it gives CAWSGLAASNTGELFF.

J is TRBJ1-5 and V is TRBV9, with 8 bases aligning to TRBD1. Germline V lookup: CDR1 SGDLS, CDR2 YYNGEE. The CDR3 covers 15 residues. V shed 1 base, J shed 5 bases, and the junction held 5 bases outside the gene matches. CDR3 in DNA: TGTGCCAGCAGCGTATTGGACAGGGTCGATCAGCCCCAGCATTTT. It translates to CASSVLDRVDQPQHF.

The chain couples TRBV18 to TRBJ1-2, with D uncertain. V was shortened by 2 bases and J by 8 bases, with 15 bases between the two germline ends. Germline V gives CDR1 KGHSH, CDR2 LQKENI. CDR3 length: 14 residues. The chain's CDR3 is CASSPGSMSRGYTF. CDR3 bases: TGTGCCAGCTCACCAGGTTCAATGTCCCGCGGCTACACCTTC.

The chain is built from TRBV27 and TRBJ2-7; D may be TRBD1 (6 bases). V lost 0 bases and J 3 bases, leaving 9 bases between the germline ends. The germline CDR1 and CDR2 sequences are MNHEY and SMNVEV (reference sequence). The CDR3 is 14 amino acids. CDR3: CASSLSGGRYEQYF. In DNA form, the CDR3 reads TGTGCCAGCAGTTTATCTGGGGGCCGCTACGAGCAGTACTTC.

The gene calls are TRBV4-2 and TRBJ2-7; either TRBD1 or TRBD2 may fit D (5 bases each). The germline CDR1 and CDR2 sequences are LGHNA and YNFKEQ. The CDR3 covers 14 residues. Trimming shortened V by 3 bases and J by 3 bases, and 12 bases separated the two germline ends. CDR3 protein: CASSQGPTVYEQYF. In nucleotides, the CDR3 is TGTGCCAGCAGCCAGGGACCGACCGTCTACGAGCAGTACTTC.

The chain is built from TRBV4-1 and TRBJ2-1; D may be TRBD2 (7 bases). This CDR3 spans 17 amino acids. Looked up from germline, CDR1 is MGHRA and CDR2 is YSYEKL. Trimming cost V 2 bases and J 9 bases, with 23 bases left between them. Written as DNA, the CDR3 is TGCGCCAGCAGCCAACCCTTGAGTAGAGGGGGGGCCGGTGAGCAGTTCTTC. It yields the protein CASSQPLSRGGAGEQFF.

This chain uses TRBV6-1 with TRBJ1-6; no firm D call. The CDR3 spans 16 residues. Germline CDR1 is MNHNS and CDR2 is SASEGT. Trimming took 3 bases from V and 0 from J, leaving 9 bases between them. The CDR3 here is CASSESGSSYNSPLHF. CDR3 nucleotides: TGTGCCAGCAGTGAGAGCGGGAGCTCCTATAATTCACCCCTCCACTTT.

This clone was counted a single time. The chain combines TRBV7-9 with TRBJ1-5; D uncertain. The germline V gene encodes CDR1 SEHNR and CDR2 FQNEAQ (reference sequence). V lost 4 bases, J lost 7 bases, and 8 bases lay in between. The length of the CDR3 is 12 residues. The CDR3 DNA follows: TGTGCCAGCAGCTCCCCGGGCCAGCCCCAGCATTTT. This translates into CASSSPGQPQHF.

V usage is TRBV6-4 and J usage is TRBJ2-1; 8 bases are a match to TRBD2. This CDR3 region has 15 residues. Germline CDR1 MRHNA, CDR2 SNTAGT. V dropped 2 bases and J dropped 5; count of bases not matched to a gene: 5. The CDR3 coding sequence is TGTGCCAGCAGTGACCGGGGGGGGGCACACAATGAGCAGTTCTTC. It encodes CASSDRGGAHNEQFF.

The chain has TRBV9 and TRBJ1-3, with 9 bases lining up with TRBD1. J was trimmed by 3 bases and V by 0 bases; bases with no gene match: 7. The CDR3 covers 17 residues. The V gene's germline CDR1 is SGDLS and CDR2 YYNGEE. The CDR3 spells CASSVAGQGGGGNTIYF. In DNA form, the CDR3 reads TGTGCCAGCAGCGTAGCGGGACAGGGAGGAGGTGGAAACACCATATATTTT.